This TCR beta chain was found in a study of cytomegalovirus exposure and HLA in healthy donors. Germline values: CDR1 SGDLS, CDR2 YYNGEE. The CDR3 runs 14 residues. J lost 5 bases, V lost 4 bases, and 4 bases had no gene match. The PCR had 60 Vbeta and 13 Jbeta primers. The data were produced by immunoSEQ multiplex PCR, yet TCRdb's version contains in-frame clones alone and is incomplete. Here the sample spans some 120,000 clones, about four fifths being singletons. Study observations and caveats: TCR beta sequences reportedly predicted most subjects' HLA-A and HLA-B alleles accurately. Owing to their indistinguishability, certain V segments, notably TRBV6-2 and TRBV6-3, were excluded. Presence/absence analyses assumed roughly uniform sequencing depth across donors.

As concerns this clone: Its antigen is unknown.

Healthy bone marrow donors made up the donors. The sample was PBMCs. The V and J genes are TRBV9 and TRBJ1-4; 8 bases are a match to TRBD1. This TCR was sampled from a man between 40 and 49 years old in good health and CMV-seronegative. The CDR3 region has the DNA TGTGCCAGCAGCCGGACAGGGATAAATGAAAAACTGTTTTTT. Protein product: CASSRTGINEKLFF.